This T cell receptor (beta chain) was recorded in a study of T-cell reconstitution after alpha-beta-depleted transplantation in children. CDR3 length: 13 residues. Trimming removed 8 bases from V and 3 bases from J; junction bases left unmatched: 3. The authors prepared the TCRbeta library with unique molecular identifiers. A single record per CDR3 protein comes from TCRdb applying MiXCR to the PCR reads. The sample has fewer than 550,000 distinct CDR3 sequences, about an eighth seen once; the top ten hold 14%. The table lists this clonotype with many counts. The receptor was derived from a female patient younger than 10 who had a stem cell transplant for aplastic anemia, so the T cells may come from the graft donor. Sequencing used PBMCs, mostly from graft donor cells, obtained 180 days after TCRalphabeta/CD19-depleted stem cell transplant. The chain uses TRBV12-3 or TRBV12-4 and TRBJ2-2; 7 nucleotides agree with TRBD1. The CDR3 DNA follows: TGTGCCAGCCGGGACAGTGACACCGGGGAGCTGTTTTTT. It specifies CASRDSDTGELFF.